This record covers a single T cell receptor (beta chain). Its antigen is undetermined. Libraries were prepared by immunoSEQ multiplex PCR; TCRdb keeps only in-frame clonotypes and omits some of them. This repertoire shows roughly 130,000 clones, roughly 87% found once; its top ten account for around 1.6%. The entry originates in a study of T cell responses to AZD1222 COVID-19 vaccine. Study observations and caveats: Donors skewed white British and female; clonal diversity was possibly underestimated. Spike as a whole was targeted by vaccine-associated CD4 TCRs, dominant at 160-218 and 743-854.

Germline V CDR1 and CDR2: KGHSH, LQKENI. This CDR3 comprises 16 residues. V lost 1 base and J lost 3, with 13 bases in between. The source material was peripheral blood, sampled on day 0 of AZD1222 vaccination. This clonotype was obtained from an adult in good health. The chain employs TRBV18 and TRBJ1-5, with a possible D match to TRBD1 (5 bases). CDR3: CASSPQGRGDNQPQHF. The CDR3 DNA sequence: TGTGCCAGCTCACCACAAGGGAGAGGGGACAATCAGCCCCAGCATTTT.